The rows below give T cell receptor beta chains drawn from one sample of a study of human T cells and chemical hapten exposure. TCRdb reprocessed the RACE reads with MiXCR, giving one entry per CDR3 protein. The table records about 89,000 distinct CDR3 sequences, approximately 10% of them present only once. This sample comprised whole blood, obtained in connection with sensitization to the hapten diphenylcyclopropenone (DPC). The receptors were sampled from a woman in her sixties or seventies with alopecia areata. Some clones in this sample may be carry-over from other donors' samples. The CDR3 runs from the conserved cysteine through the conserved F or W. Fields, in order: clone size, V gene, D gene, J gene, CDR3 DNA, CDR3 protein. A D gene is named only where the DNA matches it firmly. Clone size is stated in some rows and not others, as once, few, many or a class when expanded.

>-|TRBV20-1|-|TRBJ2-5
TGCAGTGCTAGAAGTGACGGGGCCGCTCTGGGGACCCAGTACTTC
CSARSDGAALGTQYF
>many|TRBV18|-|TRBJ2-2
TGTGCCAGCTCACCCTCTGACACCCTTCGGCCCGGGGAGCTGTTTTTT
CASSPSDTLRPGELFF
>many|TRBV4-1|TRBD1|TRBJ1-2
TGCGCCAGCAGCCAAGTGACAGGGTCACGTAATAACTATGGCTACACCTTC
CASSQVTGSRNNYGYTF
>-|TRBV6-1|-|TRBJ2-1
TGTGCCAGCAGTGAAGTAGTCTATGAGCAGTTCTTC
CASSEVVYEQFF
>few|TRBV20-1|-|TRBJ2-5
TGCAGTGCTAGAGGGGGAAGCCAAGAGACCCAGTACTTC
CSARGGSQETQYF
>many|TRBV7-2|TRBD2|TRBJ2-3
TGTGCCAGCAGCTTCAGGGAGGGATATTCAGACACAGATACGCAGTATTTT
CASSFREGYSDTDTQYF
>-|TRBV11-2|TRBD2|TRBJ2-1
TGTGCCAGCAGCTTGACCCCGGGACTAGCGGGGGGGAGCTCCTACAATGAGCAGTTCTTC
CASSLTPGLAGGSSYNEQFF
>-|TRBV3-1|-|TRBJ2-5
TGTGCCAGCAGCCAAGGGTTAACTCTAGAGACCCAGTACTTC
CASSQGLTLETQYF
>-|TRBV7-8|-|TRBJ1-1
TGTGCCAGCAGCTTAACGAGGGCCACTGAAGCTTTCTTT
CASSLTRATEAFF
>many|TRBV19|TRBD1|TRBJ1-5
TGTGCCAGTAGCTACGGCGGGACAGGGATAGGACAGCCCCAGCATTTT
CASSYGGTGIGQPQHF
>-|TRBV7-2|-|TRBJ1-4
TGTGCCAGCAGCCTACACGGGAATGAAAAACTGTTTTTT
CASSLHGNEKLFF
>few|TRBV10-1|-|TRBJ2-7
TGCGCCCGCGGGTACGAGCAGTACTTC
CARGYEQYF
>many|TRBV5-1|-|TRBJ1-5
TGCGCCAGCAGCCGAGGGGACTCTGTCAATCAGCCCCAGCATTTT
CASSRGDSVNQPQHF
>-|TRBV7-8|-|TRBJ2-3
TGTGCCAGCAGCTTAGATGTCTACCCCCCCTCCTATACGCAGTATTTT
CASSLDVYPPSYTQYF
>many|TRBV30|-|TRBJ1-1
TGTGCCTGGAGTTCGGCCCAAGGGTATACGGCTTTCTTT
CAWSSAQGYTAFF
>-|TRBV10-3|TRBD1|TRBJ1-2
TGTGCCAGCCAGACAGGGGGTGACTATGGCTACACCTTC
CASQTGGDYGYTF
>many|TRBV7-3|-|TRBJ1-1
TGTGCCAGCAGCTCTGCCGGGGTCGGCACTGAAGCTTTCTTT
CASSSAGVGTEAFF
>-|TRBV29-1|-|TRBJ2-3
TGCAGCGTTTCGGAGGGAGGCACAGATACGCAGTATTTT
CSVSEGGTDTQYF
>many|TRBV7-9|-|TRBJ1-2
TGTGCCAGCAGCTCATGGCGGGGGCGCAGTATAGGTGGCTACACCTTC
CASSSWRGRSIGGYTF
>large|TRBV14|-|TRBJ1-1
TGTGCCAGCAGCCAGACCCGGCAGGGGACGAACACTGAAGCTTTCTTT
CASSQTRQGTNTEAFF
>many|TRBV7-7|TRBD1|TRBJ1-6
TGTGCTAGCAGCCCAGGACAGGGGGCAAGTTCACCCCTCCACTTT
CASSPGQGASSPLHF
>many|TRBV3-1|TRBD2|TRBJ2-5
TGTGCCAGCAGCCAACACCTTCCCTCCGGGGGGGAAGAGACCCAGTACTTC
CASSQHLPSGGEETQYF
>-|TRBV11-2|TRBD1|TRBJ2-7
TGTGCCAGCAGCTTATCTGCCGGACAGGGTTACGAGCAGTACTTC
CASSLSAGQGYEQYF
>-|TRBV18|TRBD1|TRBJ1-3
TGTGCCAGCTCACGGGACAGGGGTTCTGGAAACACCATATATTTT
CASSRDRGSGNTIYF
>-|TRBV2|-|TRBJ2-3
TGTGCCAGCAGGGCAGACAGTCCCGGCACAGATACGCAGTATTTT
CASRADSPGTDTQYF
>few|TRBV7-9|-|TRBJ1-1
TGTGCCAGCAGTTCTACCGACCCATCAAGAGGGACTGAAGCTTTCTTT
CASSSTDPSRGTEAFF
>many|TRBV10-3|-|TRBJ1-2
TGTGCCATCAGTGAGTCGGATGGCTACACCTTC
CAISESDGYTF
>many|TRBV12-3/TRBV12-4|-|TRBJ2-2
TGTGCCAGCAGTACGGCGGCGAACACCGGGGAGCTGTTTTTT
CASSTAANTGELFF
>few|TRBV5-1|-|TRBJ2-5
TGCGCCAGCAGCGTCCAAGAGACCCAGTACTTC
CASSVQETQYF
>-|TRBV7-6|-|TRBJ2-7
TGTGCCAGCAGCTCCACCTGGGGGGACCCCGGGGAGCAGTACTTC
CASSSTWGDPGEQYF
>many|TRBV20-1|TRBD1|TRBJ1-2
TGCAGTGCTAGTAGTTGGACAGGCTATGGCTACACCTTC
CSASSWTGYGYTF
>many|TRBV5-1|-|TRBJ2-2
TGCGCCAGCAGCTTGGACAGACAAAACACCGGGGAGCTGTTTTTT
CASSLDRQNTGELFF
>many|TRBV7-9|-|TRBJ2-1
TGTGCAGCGGACTTCAGCTCCTACAATGAGCAGTTCTTC
CAADFSSYNEQFF
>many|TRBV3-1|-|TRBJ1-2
TGTGCCAGCAGCCAATTAGATCGAGGGGGCTACACCTTC
CASSQLDRGGYTF
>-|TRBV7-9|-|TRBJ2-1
TGTGCCAGCAGACCACCGGGTCCAACTACATACAATGAGCAGTTCTTC
CASRPPGPTTYNEQFF
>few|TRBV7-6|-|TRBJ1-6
TGTGCCAGCAGCTTAGCCCCGCGGGGCCCCATAGGATCACCCCTCCACTTT
CASSLAPRGPIGSPLHF
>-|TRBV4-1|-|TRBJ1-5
TGCGCCAGCAGCCAACAACAAGGGGATGGCCAGCCCCAGCATTTT
CASSQQQGDGQPQHF
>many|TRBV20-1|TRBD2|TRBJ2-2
TGCAGTGCTGTCCAATTCAGCGGGGGGCGGACCGGGGAGCTGTTTTTT
CSAVQFSGGRTGELFF
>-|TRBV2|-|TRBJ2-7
TGTGCCAGCAGTGATGTGCGGGGTGGGACAGCATCCTACGAGCAGTACTTC
CASSDVRGGTASYEQYF
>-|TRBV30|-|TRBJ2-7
TGTGCCTGGACCCCAGGAAGGGGTTCCGAGCAGTACTTC
CAWTPGRGSEQYF
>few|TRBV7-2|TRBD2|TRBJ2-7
TGTGCCAGCAGCCCTAGCGGGGGCTTCTACGAGCAGTACTTC
CASSPSGGFYEQYF
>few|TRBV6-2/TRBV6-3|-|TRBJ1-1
TGTGCCAGCAGTTCCCCTCTGCAGGGGATGGCTGACACTGAAGCTTTCTTT
CASSSPLQGMADTEAFF
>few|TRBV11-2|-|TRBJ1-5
TGTGCCAGCAGCCCGCAGGGTGTCGGTCAGCCCCAGCATTTT
CASSPQGVGQPQHF
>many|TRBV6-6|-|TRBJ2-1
TGTGCCAGCAGTTACTGGGCGGGGACGGGTGAGCAGTTCTTC
CASSYWAGTGEQFF
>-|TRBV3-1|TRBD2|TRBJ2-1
TGTACCAGCCGGAGCATGGGGGGGGCCTACAATGAGCAGTTCTTC
CTSRSMGGAYNEQFF
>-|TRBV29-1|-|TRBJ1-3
TGCAGCACAGTCTCTGGAAACACCATATATTTT
CSTVSGNTIYF
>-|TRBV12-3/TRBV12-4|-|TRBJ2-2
TGTGCCAGCAGTACTCGAGTGGCTGGGGAGCTGTTTTTT
CASSTRVAGELFF
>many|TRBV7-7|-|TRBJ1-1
TGTGCTAGCAGCTTAGACGGTGGTACTGAAGCTTTCTTT
CASSLDGGTEAFF
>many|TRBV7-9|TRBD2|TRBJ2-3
TGTGCCAGCAGCTTAATGGTCCTGACTAAGCGGGGGAACACAGATACGCAGTATTTT
CASSLMVLTKRGNTDTQYF
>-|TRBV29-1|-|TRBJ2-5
TGCAGCGTCGCTTGGGGCAGGGGGGGCGAGACCCAGTACTTC
CSVAWGRGGETQYF
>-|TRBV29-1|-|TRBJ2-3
TGCAGCGTTGGCAGGGGCACAGATACGCAGTATTTT
CSVGRGTDTQYF
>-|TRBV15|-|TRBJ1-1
TGCGCCAACGAAACTCTGAGGGTAGAAGCTTTCTTT
CANETLRVEAFF
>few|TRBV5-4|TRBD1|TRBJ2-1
TGTGCCAGCAGCATGGGACAGGGGGCTAGTGAGCAGTTCTTC
CASSMGQGASEQFF
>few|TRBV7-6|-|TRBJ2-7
TGTGCCAGCAGCTTACAGGGTGGGGGAACCTACGAGCAGTACTTC
CASSLQGGGTYEQYF
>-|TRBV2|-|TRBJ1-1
TGTGCCAGCAGTGATAAGGGGGGGGACACTGAAGCTTTCTTT
CASSDKGGDTEAFF
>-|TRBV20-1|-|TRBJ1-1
TGCAGTGCTTTACAGAGAACTGAAGCTTTCTTT
CSALQRTEAFF
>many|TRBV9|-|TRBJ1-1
TGTGCCAGCAGCGTAGCCACCGGCGGTGAAGCTTTCTTT
CASSVATGGEAFF
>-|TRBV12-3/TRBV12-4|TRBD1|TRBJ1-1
TGTGCCAGCAGAGATGACAGGGGAAGCACTGAAGCTTTCTTT
CASRDDRGSTEAFF